This entry features one T cell receptor beta chain sequence. Its antigen is still unknown. The PCR had 60 Vbeta and 13 Jbeta primers. Libraries were prepared by immunoSEQ multiplex PCR; TCRdb keeps only in-frame clonotypes and omits some of them. The sample lists about 140,000 clones; 65% to 80% were seen once. The sample belongs to a study of cytomegalovirus exposure and HLA in healthy donors. The CDR3 contains 16 residues. J gave up 1 base and V 1 base, and 4 bases lay outside the gene matches. Germline V CDR1 and CDR2: SGHTA, FQGTGA. Study-level results: Immune exposure information comprised only CMV serostatus.

This TCR was sampled from a woman aged 45-65 years in good health and CMV-seropositive. The sample consisted of PBMCs. The rearrangement joins TRBV7-3 to TRBJ1-3, with TRBD1 matching 7 bases. DNA for the CDR3: TGTGCCAGCAGCTTAAAGGGGGCCCTATCTGGAAACACCATATATTTT. Residues: CASSLKGALSGNTIYF.